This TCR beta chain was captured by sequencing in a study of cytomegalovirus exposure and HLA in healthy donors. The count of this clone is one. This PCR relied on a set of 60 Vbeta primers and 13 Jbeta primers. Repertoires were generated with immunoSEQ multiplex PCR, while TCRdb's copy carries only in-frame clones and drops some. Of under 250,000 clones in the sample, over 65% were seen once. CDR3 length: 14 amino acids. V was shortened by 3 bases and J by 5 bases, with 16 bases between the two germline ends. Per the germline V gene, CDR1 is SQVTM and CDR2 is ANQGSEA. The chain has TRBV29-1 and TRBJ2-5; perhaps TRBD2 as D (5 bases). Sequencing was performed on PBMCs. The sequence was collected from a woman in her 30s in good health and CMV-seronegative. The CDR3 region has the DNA TGCAGCGTTGAGAGGGATGAGTCACCGGAGACCCAGTACTTC. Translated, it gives CSVERDESPETQYF.